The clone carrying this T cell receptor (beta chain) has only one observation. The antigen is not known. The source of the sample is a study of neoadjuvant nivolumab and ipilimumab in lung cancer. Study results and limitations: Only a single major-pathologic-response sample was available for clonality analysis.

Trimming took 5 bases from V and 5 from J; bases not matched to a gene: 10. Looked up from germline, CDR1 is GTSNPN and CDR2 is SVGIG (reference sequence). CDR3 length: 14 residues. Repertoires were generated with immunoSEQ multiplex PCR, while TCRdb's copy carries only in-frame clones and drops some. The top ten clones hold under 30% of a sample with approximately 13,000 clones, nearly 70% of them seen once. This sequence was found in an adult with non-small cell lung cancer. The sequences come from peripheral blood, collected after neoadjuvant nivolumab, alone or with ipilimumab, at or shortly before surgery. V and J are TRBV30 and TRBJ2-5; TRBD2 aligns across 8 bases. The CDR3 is CAWLASGRSETQYF. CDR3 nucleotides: TGTGCCTGGTTAGCGAGCGGGAGATCTGAGACCCAGTACTTC.